This T cell receptor (beta chain) was identified during a study of early T cells in non-severe SARS-CoV-2 infection. On the study more broadly: Unsorted whole blood bulk RNA was sequenced, with unpaired chains.

This clonotype occurred a few times. Using its own MiXCR run on the 5' RACE reads, TCRdb lists one record per CDR3 protein. Of about 49,000 distinct CDR3 sequences listed, about 6.5% are singletons. This clonotype originated in an adult who was a healthcare worker with PCR-confirmed SARS-CoV-2 infection or an uninfected control (not recorded which). Specimen: whole blood, collected at baseline.

The CDR3 reads CASSLWPRGNTEAFF. CDR3 coding DNA: TGTGCCAGCAGCTTATGGCCGAGAGGGAACACTGAAGCTTTCTTT. The gene calls are TRBV7-9 and TRBJ1-1; D is undetermined. Trimming shortened V by 2 bases and J by 1 base, and 11 bases separated the two germline ends. The germline V gene encodes CDR1 SEHNR and CDR2 FQNEAQ (reference sequence). The CDR3 contains 15 residues.